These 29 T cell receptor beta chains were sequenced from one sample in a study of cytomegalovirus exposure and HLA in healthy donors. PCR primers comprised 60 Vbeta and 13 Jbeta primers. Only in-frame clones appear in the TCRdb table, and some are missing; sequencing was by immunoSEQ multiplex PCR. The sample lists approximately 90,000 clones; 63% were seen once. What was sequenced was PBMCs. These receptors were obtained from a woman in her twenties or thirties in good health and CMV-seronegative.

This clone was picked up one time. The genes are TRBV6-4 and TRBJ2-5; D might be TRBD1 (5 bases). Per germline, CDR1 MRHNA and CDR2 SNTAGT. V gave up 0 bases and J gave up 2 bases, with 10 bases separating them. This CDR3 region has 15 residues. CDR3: CASSDSQGPQETQYF. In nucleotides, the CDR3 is TGTGCCAGCAGTGACTCCCAGGGCCCTCAAGAGACCCAGTACTTC.

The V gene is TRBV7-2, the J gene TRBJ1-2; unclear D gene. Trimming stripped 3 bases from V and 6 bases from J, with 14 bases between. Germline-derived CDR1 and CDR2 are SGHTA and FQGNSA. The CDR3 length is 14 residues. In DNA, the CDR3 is TGTGCCAGCAGCTTCGGCGGCAGCATCAATGGCTACACCTTC. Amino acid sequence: CASSFGGSINGYTF.

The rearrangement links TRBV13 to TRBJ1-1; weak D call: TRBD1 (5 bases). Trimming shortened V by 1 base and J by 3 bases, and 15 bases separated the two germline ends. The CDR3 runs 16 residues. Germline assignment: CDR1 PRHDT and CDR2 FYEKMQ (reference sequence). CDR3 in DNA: TGTGCCAGCAGCTTAGCGGATGGACACCACTACACTGAAGCTTTCTTT. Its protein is CASSLADGHHYTEAFF.

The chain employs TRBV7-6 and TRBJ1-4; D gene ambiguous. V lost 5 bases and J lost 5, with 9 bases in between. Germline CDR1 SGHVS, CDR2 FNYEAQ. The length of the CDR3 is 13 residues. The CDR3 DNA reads TGTGCCAGCAGCCCCGGGAGGAATGAAAAACTGTTTTTT. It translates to CASSPGRNEKLFF.

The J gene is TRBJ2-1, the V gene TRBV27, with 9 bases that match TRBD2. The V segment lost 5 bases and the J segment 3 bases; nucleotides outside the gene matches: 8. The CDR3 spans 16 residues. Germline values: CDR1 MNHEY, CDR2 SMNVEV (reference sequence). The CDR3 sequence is CASSKTGTSSYNEQFF. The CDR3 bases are TGTGCCAGCAGTAAAACCGGGACTAGCAGCTACAATGAGCAGTTCTTC.

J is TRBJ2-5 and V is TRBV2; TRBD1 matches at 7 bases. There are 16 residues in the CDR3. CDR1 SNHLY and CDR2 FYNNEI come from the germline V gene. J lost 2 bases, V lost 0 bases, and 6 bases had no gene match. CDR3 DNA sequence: TGTGCCAGCAGTGAAGCCGGGACAGCGGTACAAGAGACCCAGTACTTC. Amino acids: CASSEAGTAVQETQYF.

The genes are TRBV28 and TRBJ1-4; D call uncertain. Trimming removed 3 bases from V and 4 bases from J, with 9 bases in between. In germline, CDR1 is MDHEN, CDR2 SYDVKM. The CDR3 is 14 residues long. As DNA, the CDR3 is TGTGCCAGCAGTTTGGCTCAATTTAATGAAAAACTGTTTTTT. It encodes CASSLAQFNEKLFF.

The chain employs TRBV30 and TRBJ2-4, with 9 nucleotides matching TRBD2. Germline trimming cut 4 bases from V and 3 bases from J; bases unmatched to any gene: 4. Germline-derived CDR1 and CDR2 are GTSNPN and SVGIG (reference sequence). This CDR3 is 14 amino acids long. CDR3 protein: CAWTTAGGKNIQYF. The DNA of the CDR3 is TGTGCCTGGACCACAGCGGGGGGCAAAAACATTCAGTACTTC.

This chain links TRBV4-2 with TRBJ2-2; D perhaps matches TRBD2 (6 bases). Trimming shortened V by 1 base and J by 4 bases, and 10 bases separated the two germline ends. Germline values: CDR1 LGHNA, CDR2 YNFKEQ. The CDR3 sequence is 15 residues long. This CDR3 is CASSQAGVGTGELFF. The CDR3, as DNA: TGTGCCAGCAGCCAAGCGGGGGTTGGCACCGGGGAGCTGTTTTTT.

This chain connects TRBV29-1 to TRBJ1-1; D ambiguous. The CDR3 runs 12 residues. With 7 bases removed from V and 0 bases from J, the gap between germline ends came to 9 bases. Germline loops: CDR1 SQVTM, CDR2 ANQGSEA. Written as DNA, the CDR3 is TGCAGCGGGAAAGACTTGAACACTGAAGCTTTCTTT. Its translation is CSGKDLNTEAFF.

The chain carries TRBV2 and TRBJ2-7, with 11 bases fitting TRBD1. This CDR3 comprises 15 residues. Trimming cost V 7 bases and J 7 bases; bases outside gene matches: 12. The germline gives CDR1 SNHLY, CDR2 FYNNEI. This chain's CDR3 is CASNPYHGTGGEQYF. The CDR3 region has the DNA TGTGCCAGCAACCCCTACCACGGGACAGGGGGAGAGCAGTACTTC.

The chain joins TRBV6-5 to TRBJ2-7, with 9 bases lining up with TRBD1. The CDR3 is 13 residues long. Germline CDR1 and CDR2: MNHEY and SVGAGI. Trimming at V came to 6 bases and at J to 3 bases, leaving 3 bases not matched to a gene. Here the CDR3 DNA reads TGTGCCAGCAGCGTGGACAGGGGCTACGAGCAGTACTTC. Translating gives CASSVDRGYEQYF.

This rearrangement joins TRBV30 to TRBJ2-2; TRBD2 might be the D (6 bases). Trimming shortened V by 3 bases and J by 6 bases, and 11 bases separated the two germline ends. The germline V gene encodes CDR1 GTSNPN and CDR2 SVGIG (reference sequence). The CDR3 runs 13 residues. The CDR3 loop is CAWRQGGSGELFF. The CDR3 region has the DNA TGTGCCTGGAGGCAGGGAGGATCCGGGGAGCTGTTTTTT.

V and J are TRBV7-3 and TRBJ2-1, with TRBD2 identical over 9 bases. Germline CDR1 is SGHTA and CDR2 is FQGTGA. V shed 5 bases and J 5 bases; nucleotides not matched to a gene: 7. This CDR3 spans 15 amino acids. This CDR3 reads CASSLSGSANNEQFF. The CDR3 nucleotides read TGTGCCAGCAGCCTTAGCGGGAGTGCTAACAATGAGCAGTTCTTC.

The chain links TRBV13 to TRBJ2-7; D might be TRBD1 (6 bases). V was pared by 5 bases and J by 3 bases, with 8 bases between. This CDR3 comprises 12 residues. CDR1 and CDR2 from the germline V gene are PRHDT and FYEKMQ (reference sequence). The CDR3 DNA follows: TGTGCCAGCAGCCCGGACAGCTACGAGCAGTACTTC. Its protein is CASSPDSYEQYF.

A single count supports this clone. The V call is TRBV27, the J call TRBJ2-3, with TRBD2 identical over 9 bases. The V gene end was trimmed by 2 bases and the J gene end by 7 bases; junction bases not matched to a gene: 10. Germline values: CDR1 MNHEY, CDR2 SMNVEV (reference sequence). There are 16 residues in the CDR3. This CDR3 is CASSLIPAGGTHTQYF. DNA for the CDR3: TGTGCCAGCAGTTTAATCCCCGCGGGGGGGACTCATACGCAGTATTTT.

In DNA form, the CDR3 reads TGTGCCAGCAGTCAGCCCCAGGGGGTTGCCTTCTTT. This codes for CASSQPQGVAFF. The chain links TRBV6-6 to TRBJ1-1; 7 nucleotides align to TRBD1. Trimming removed 5 bases from V and 14 bases from J; junction bases left unmatched: 11. The CDR3 totals 12 residues. Germline CDR1 reads MNHNY; CDR2 reads SVGAGI (reference sequence).

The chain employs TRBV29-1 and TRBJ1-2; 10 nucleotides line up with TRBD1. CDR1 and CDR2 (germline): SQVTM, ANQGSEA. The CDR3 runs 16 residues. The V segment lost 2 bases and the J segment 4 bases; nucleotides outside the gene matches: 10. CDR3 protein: CSVESLVGTGVYGYTF. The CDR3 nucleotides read TGCAGCGTTGAATCACTGGTAGGGACAGGGGTCTATGGCTACACCTTC. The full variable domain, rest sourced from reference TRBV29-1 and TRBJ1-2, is SAVISQKPSRDICQRGTSLTIQCQVDSQVTMMFWYRQQPGQSLTLIATANQGSEATYESGFVIDKFPISRPNLTFSTLTVSNMSPEDSSIYLCSVESLVGTGVYGYTFGSGTRLTVV.

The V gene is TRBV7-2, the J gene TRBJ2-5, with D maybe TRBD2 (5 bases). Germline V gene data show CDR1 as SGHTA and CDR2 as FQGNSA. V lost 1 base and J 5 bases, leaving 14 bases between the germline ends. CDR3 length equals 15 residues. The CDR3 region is CASSLGYGIRETQYF. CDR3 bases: TGTGCCAGCAGCTTAGGATACGGGATCCGGGAGACCCAGTACTTC.

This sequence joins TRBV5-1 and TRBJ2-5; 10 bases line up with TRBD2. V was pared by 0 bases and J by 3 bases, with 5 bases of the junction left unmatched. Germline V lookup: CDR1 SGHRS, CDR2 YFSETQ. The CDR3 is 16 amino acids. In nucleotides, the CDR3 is TGCGCCAGCAGCTTGGATCGAGCGGGAGGGGAAGAGACCCAGTACTTC. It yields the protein CASSLDRAGGEETQYF.

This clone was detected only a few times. The CDR3 DNA reads as TGTGCCAGCAGTTCAATACTAGCGTTCTCCTACAATGAGCAGTTCTTC. It is translated as CASSSILAFSYNEQFF. This chain joins TRBV27 and TRBJ2-1; TRBD2 aligns across 7 bases. The CDR3 length is 16 residues. The germline V gene has CDR1 MNHEY and CDR2 SMNVEV (reference sequence). J gave up 0 bases and V 4 bases, and 6 bases lay outside the gene matches.

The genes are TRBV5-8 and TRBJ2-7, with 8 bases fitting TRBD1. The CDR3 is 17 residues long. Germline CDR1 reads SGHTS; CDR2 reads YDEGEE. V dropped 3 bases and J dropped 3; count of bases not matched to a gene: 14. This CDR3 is CASSSSWSGTGGYEQYF. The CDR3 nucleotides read TGTGCCAGCAGCTCCTCTTGGTCCGGGACAGGAGGCTACGAGCAGTACTTC.

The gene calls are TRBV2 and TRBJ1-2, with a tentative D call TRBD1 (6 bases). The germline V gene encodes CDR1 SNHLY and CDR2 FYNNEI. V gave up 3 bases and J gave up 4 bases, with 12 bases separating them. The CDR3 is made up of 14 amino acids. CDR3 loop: CASSEGTRIYGYTF. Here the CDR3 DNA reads TGTGCCAGCAGTGAGGGGACACGGATCTATGGCTACACCTTC.

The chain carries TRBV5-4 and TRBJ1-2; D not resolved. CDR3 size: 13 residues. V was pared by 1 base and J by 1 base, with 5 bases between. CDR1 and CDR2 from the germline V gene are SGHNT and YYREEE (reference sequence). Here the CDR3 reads CASSLRYNYGYTF. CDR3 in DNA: TGTGCCAGCAGCTTGCGCTATAACTATGGCTACACCTTC.

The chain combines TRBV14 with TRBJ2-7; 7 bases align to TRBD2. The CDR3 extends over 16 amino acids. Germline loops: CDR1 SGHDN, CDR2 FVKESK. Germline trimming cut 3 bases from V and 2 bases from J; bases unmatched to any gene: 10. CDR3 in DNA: TGTGCCAGCAGCCACTCTAGCGGAACTTCGCCCTACGAGCAGTACTTC. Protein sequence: CASSHSSGTSPYEQYF.

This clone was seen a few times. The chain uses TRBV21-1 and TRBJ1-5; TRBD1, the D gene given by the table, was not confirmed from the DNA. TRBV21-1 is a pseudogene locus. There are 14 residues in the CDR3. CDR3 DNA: TGTGCCAGCAGCAAACCGACAGGGGGTCAGCCCCAGCATTTT. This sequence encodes CASSKPTGGQPQHF.

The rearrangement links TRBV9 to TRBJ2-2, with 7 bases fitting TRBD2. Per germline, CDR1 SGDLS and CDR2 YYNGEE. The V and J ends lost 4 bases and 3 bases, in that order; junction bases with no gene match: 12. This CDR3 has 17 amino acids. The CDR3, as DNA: TGTGCCAGCAGCCTCGAGAGGACTAGTCTATACACCGGGGAGCTGTTTTTT. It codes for CASSLERTSLYTGELFF.

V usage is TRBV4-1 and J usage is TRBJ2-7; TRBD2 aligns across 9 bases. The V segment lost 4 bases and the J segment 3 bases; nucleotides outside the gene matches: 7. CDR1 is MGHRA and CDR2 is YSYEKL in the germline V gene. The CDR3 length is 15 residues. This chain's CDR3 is CASSLGAGGVYEQYF. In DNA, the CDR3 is TGCGCCAGCAGCCTTGGAGCGGGGGGCGTCTACGAGCAGTACTTC.

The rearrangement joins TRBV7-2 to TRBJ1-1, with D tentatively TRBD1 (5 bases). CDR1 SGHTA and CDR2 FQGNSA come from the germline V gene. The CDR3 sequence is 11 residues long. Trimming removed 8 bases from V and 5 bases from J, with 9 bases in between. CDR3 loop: CASGGWTEAFF. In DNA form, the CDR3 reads TGTGCCAGCGGGGGGTGGACTGAAGCTTTCTTT.